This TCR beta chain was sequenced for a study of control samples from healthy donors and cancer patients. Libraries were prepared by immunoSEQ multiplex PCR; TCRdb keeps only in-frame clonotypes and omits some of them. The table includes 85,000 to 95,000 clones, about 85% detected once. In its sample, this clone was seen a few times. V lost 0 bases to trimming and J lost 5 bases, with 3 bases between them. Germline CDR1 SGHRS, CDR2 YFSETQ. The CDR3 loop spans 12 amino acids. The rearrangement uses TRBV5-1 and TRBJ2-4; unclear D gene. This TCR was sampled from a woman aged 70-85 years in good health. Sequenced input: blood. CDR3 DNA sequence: TGCGCCAGCAGCTTGGATGAAAACATTCAGTACTTC. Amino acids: CASSLDENIQYF.